A single sample gave rise to the 23 T cell receptor beta chains below, sequenced in a study of blood T cells in healthy people across ages. Primed by a sample-barcoded 5' primer and a J-beta primer mix, a second PCR proceeded for about 6 to 11 cycles. TCRdb passed the 5' RACE reads through MiXCR, listing each CDR3 protein once. In the table there are just over 1 million distinct CDR3 sequences, roughly 45% of which are singletons. Sequencing used blood. The receptors shown here come from a woman aged 60 to 75 in good health.

The chain couples TRBV9 to TRBJ2-6; D possibly corresponds to TRBD1 (6 bases). V lost 4 bases, J lost 0 bases, and 17 bases lay in between. Germline V gene data show CDR1 as SGDLS and CDR2 as YYNGEE. The CDR3 is 18 amino acids. In DNA form, the CDR3 reads TGTGCCAGCAGCTCCTACAGGGCTCCTAACTCTGGGGCCAACGTCCTGACTTTC. Amino acid sequence: CASSSYRAPNSGANVLTF.

Regarding this clonotype: An end of the junction does not agree with germline; a read error may underlie this. The rearrangement joins TRBV7-9 to TRBJ2-1; 14 bases are shared with TRBD2. The CDR3 totals 16 residues. CDR1 is SEHNR and CDR2 is FQNEAQ in the germline V gene (reference sequence). The CDR3: CASSQDQGGLAGVQFF. In nucleotides, the CDR3 is TGCGCCAGCAGCCAAGACCAAGGGGGACTAGCGGGGGTACAGTTCTTC.

This sequence joins TRBV9 and TRBJ2-1; no reliable D call. V was trimmed by 4 bases and J by 1 base, leaving 15 bases between them. The germline gives CDR1 SGDLS, CDR2 YYNGEE. This CDR3 has 16 residues. Written as DNA, the CDR3 is TGTGCCAGCAGCCGAGGAGTGGACGCGTCCTACAATGAGCAGTTCTTC. It codes for CASSRGVDASYNEQFF.

The chain links TRBV4-2 to TRBJ2-1, with a possible D match to TRBD1 (6 bases). V lost 1 base and J 0 bases, leaving 10 bases between the germline ends. The CDR3 runs 16 residues. Germline V gene lookup returns CDR1 LGHNA and CDR2 YNFKEQ. CDR3 sequence (DNA): TGTGCCAGCAGCCAAGTCCAGGGGAGCTCCTACAATGAGCAGTTCTTC. The encoded protein is CASSQVQGSSYNEQFF.

The chain combines TRBV27 with TRBJ2-7; no reliable D call. Germline V CDR1 and CDR2: MNHEY, SMNVEV (reference sequence). The CDR3 has 13 amino acids. V shed 5 bases and J shed 5 bases, with 13 bases lying between them. The CDR3 nucleotides read TGTGCCAGCAGTCCGGACGGCTGGCACGAGCAGTACTTC. This gives the protein CASSPDGWHEQYF.

A remark on this clonotype: The junction departs from the called germline gene at one end, perhaps through a read error. The chain combines TRBV7-9 with TRBJ2-2; no definite D call. Germline V lookup: CDR1 SEHNR, CDR2 FQNEAQ (reference sequence). There are 14 residues in the CDR3. CDR3 region: CACSLVGGGGELFF. In DNA, the CDR3 is TGTGCCTGCAGCTTAGTTGGCGGCGGTGGGGAGCTGTTTTTT.

The chain recombines TRBV6-1 with TRBJ2-5, with 10 bases fitting TRBD1. CDR3 length: 12 residues. CDR1 and CDR2 from the germline V gene are MNHNS and SASEGT. The J segment lost 13 bases and the V segment lost 5 bases, leaving 7 bases of the junction unmatched. This CDR3 is CASSWDRGERYF. In DNA form, the CDR3 reads TGTGCCAGCAGTTGGGACAGGGGCGAGCGGTACTTC.

The chain uses TRBV12-3 or TRBV12-4 and TRBJ2-3; D remains unclear. CDR3 size: 17 residues. V lost 1 base, J lost 0 bases, and 14 bases lay in between. The CDR3 sequence is CASSLEPGRESTDTQYF. In DNA form, the CDR3 reads TGTGCCAGCAGTTTAGAACCGGGCAGAGAGAGCACAGATACGCAGTATTTT.

The rearrangement links TRBV24-1 to TRBJ1-5; D gene uncertain. CDR1 and CDR2 from the germline V gene are KGHDR and SFDVKD. This CDR3 has 14 residues. Trimming pared 5 bases from V and 7 bases from J, leaving 14 bases between. The CDR3 loop reads CATSVPGENQPQHF. DNA for the CDR3: TGTGCCACCAGTGTCCCTGGGGAAAACCAGCCCCAGCATTTT.

This clonotype has only a few counts. This may be a read error, as it is one base from a much larger clone. This chain links TRBV11-3 with TRBJ1-6; D is unclear. The ends were cut back, 0 bases at V and 8 bases at J, with 2 bases in the middle. Per the germline V gene, CDR1 is SGHNT and CDR2 is YENEEA. CDR3 size: 12 residues. CDR3 amino acids: CASSLDDSPLHF. The CDR3 region has the DNA TGTGCCAGCAGCTTAGATGATTCACCCCTCCACTTT.

This clonotype was counted many times. The rearrangement joins TRBV27 to TRBJ2-1; 7 bases align to TRBD2. This CDR3 is built from 15 residues. Germline V CDR1 and CDR2: MNHEY, SMNVEV (reference sequence). The ends lost 6 bases at V and 0 bases at J; junction bases unmatched: 5. CDR3 nucleotide sequence: TGTGCCAGCAGCTTCGGCGGGAGCTCCTACAATGAGCAGTTCTTC. Residues: CASSFGGSSYNEQFF.

There are a few counts of this clonotype. J is TRBJ1-4 and V is TRBV9; TRBD1 matches at 8 bases. The CDR3 runs to 14 residues. Germline V gives CDR1 SGDLS, CDR2 YYNGEE. After removal of 4 bases from V and 8 bases from J, the junction contained 7 bases not matched to a gene. CDR3 amino acids: CASSPGTGHEKLFF. CDR3 nucleotides: TGTGCCAGCAGCCCCGGGACAGGTCACGAAAAACTGTTTTTT.

This clonotype has only a few counts. This sequence joins TRBV20-1 and TRBJ2-7; 8 nucleotides match TRBD2. The V segment lost 0 bases and the J segment 2 bases; nucleotides outside the gene matches: 6. The CDR3 covers 15 residues. The V gene's germline CDR1 is DFQATT and CDR2 SNEGSKA (reference sequence). CDR3 sequence reads: CSARDLGLATYEQYF. The CDR3, as DNA: TGCAGTGCTAGAGATCTAGGACTAGCAACCTACGAGCAGTACTTC.

The chain uses TRBV7-9 and TRBJ2-1, with 10 bases aligning to TRBD2. This CDR3 is 19 amino acids long. V shed 5 bases, J shed 4 bases, and the junction held 17 bases outside the gene matches. In germline, CDR1 is SEHNR, CDR2 FQNEAQ (reference sequence). In nucleotides, the CDR3 is TGTGCCAGCAGCCAACCGGCGACTAGCGGGCACCTGGTTTACAATGAGCAGTTCTTC. It translates to CASSQPATSGHLVYNEQFF. Filled out from reference TRBV7-9 and TRBJ2-1, the complete variable domain reads DTGVSQNPRHKITKRGQNVTFRCDPISEHNRLYWYRQTLGQGPEFLTYFQNEAQLEKSRLLSDRFSAERPKGSFSTLEIQRTEQGDSAMYLCASSQPATSGHLVYNEQFFGPGTRLTVL.

The rearrangement uses TRBV15 and TRBJ2-1; D uncertain. The CDR3 loop spans 14 amino acids. Between the trimmed V and J ends, which lost 1 base and 13 bases, there was a span of 17 bases. Germline values: CDR1 LNHNV, CDR2 YYDKDF (reference sequence). This chain's CDR3 is CATSRAVKPETQFF. The CDR3, as DNA: TGTGCCACCAGCAGAGCTGTGAAGCCGGAGACCCAGTTCTTC. The full variable domain, in which reference TRBV15 and TRBJ2-1 provide the parts outside the CDR3, is DAMVIQNPRYQVTQFGKPVTLSCSQTLNHNVMYWYQQKSSQAPKLLFHYYDKDFNNEADTPDNFQSRRPNTSFCFLDIRSPGLGDTAMYLCATSRAVKPETQFFGPGTRLTVL.

This clonotype was counted only a few times. This chain uses TRBV28 with TRBJ2-7; D ambiguous. The germline V gene encodes CDR1 MDHEN and CDR2 SYDVKM. V was clipped by 6 bases and J by 3 bases, with 9 bases between them. The CDR3 has 12 residues. CDR3 residues: CASSYQSYEQYF. In DNA form, the CDR3 reads TGTGCCAGCAGCTACCAGAGCTACGAGCAGTACTTC.

This clonotype occurred a few times. This chain uses TRBV5-1 with TRBJ2-7, with 8 bases matching TRBD1. The germline V gene has CDR1 SGHRS and CDR2 YFSETQ. This CDR3 is 14 amino acids long. The V and J ends lost 0 bases and 6 bases, in that order; junction bases with no gene match: 5. The CDR3 spells CASSLATTGGEQYF. The CDR3 region has the DNA TGCGCCAGCAGCTTGGCCACCACAGGGGGCGAGCAGTACTTC.

This clonotype was seen a handful of times. V gene TRBV20-1 combines with J gene TRBJ1-4, with D perhaps matching TRBD1 (6 bases). This CDR3 contains 15 residues. The V gene lost 1 base and the J gene lost 8 bases, with 17 bases spanning the gap. Per the germline V gene, CDR1 is DFQATT and CDR2 is SNEGSKA (reference sequence). CDR3 coding DNA: TGCAGTGCTAGAGGACCCCAGGGACATTGGGAAAAACTGTTTTTT. Protein sequence: CSARGPQGHWEKLFF.

The chain has TRBV7-3 and TRBJ2-3; TRBD1 agrees at 9 bases. Germline CDR1 SGHTA, CDR2 FQGTGA. Trimming removed 4 bases from V and 3 bases from J; junction bases left unmatched: 5. The CDR3 totals 15 residues. The CDR3, as DNA: TGTGCCAGCAGCTCGACAGGGGGATGGACAGATACGCAGTATTTT. Translated: CASSSTGGWTDTQYF.

This clonotype was observed a few times. The chain recombines TRBV9 with TRBJ2-3, with D maybe TRBD2 (7 bases). This CDR3 region has 16 residues. V was trimmed by 0 bases and J by 3 bases, leaving 14 bases between them. The germline V gene encodes CDR1 SGDLS and CDR2 YYNGEE. CDR3 residues: CASSVGGGGVTDTQYF. In nucleotides, the CDR3 is TGTGCCAGCAGCGTAGGGGGAGGGGGTGTGACAGATACGCAGTATTTT. The whole variable domain, filled in from reference TRBV9 and TRBJ2-3, reads DSGVTQTPKHLITATGQRVTLRCSPRSGDLSVYWYQQSLDQGLQFLIQYYNGEERAKGNILERFSAQQFPDLHSELNLSSLELGDSALYFCASSVGGGGVTDTQYFGPGTRLTVL.

This clonotype was seen more than once but under ten times. The chain carries TRBV10-3 and TRBJ2-7; 7 nucleotides agree with TRBD2. Germline V gene sequence: CDR1 ENHRY, CDR2 SYGVKD. J lost 4 bases, V lost 6 bases, and 12 bases had no gene match. The CDR3 has 15 amino acids. The CDR3, as DNA: TGTGCCATCAGATCGGGAGGATCCACCGGGTACGAGCAGTACTTC. Protein: CAIRSGGSTGYEQYF.

Of note for this clonotype: Since a much larger clone is just one base distant, this may be a read error. The chain couples TRBV29-1 to TRBJ2-7; 7 bases map to TRBD2. The J call may be wrong; the DNA end is better matched by TRBJ2-5. The CDR3 sequence is 13 residues long. Germline V gene sequence: CDR1 SQVTM, CDR2 ANQGSEA. In nucleotides, the CDR3 is TGCAGCGTTGGGCCTAGCGGAGGGGAGACCCAGTACTTC. This gives the protein CSVGPSGGETQYF.

The chain links TRBV27 to TRBJ2-3; no firm D call. The germline V gene has CDR1 MNHEY and CDR2 SMNVEV (reference sequence). The CDR3 is 15 amino acids. V was clipped by 3 bases and J by 2 bases, with 12 bases between them. CDR3 amino acids: CASSLDPSHTDTQYF. In nucleotides, the CDR3 is TGTGCCAGCAGTTTGGACCCTTCTCACACAGATACGCAGTATTTT.